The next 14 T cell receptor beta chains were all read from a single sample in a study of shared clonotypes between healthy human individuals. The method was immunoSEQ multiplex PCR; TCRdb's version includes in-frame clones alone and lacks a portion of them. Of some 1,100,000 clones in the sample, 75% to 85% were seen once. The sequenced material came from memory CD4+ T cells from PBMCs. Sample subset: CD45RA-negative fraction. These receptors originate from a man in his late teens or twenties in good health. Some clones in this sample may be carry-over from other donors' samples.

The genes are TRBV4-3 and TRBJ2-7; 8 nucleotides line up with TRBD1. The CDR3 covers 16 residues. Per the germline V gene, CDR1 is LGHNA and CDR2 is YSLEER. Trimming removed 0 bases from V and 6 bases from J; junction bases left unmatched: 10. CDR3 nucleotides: TGCGCCAGCAGCCAAGATCTTCCGGACAGGGTAGGCGAGCAGTACTTC. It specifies CASSQDLPDRVGEQYF.

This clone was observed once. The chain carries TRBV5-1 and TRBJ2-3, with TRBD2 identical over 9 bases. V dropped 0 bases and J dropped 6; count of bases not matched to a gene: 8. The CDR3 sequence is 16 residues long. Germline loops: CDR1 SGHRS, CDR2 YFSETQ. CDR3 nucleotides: TGCGCCAGCAGCTTGGGTGTAGCGGGAGAATCGGATACGCAGTATTTT. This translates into CASSLGVAGESDTQYF.

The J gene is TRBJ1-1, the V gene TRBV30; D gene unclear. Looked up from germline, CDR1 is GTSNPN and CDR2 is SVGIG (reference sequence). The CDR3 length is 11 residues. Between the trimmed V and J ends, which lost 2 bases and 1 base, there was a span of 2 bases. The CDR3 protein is CAWSWNTEAFF. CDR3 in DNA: TGTGCCTGGAGTTGGAACACTGAAGCTTTCTTT.

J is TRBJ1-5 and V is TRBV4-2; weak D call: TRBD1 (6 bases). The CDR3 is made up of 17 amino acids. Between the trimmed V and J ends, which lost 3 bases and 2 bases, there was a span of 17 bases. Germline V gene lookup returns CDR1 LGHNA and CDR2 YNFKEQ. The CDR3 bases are TGTGCCAGCAGCCACGTAAGGGCAGGGGAGGGCAATCAGCCCCAGCATTTT. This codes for CASSHVRAGEGNQPQHF.

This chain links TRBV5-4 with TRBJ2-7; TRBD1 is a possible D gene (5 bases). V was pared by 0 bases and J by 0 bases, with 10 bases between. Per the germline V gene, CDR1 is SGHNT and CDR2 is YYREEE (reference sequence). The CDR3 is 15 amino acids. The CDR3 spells CASSLAPGNSYEQYF. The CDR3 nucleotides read TGTGCCAGCAGCTTGGCGCCAGGGAACTCCTACGAGCAGTACTTC.

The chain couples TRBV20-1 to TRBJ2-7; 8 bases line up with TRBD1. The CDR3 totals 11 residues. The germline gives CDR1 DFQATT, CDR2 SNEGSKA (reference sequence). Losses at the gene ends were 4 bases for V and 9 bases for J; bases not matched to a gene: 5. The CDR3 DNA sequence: TGCAGTGCTACAGGGGGCGGTCTGCAGTACTTC. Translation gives CSATGGGLQYF.

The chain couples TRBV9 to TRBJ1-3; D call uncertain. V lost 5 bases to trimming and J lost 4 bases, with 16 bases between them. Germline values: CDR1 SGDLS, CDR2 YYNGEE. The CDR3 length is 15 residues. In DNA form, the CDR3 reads TGTGCCAGCAGTCGACTTGGAGATCGGGGAAACACCATATATTTT. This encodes CASSRLGDRGNTIYF.

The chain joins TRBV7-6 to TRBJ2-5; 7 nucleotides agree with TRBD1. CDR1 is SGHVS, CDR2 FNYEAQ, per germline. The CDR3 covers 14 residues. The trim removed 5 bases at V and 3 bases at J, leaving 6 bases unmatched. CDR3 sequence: CASSSNRGKETQYF. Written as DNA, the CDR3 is TGTGCCAGCAGCAGCAACAGGGGAAAAGAGACCCAGTACTTC. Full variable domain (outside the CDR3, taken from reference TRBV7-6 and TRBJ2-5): GAGVSQSPRYKVTKRGQDVALRCDPISGHVSLYWYRQALGQGPEFLTYFNYEAQQDKSGLPNDRFSAERPEGSISTLTIQRTEQRDSAMYRCASSSNRGKETQYFGPGTRLLVL.

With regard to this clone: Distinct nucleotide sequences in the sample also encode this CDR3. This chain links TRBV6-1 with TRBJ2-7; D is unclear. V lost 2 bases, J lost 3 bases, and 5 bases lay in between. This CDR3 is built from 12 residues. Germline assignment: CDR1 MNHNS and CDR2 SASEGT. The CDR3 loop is CASSELGYEQYF. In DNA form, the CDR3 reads TGTGCCAGCAGTGAATTGGGCTACGAGCAGTACTTC.

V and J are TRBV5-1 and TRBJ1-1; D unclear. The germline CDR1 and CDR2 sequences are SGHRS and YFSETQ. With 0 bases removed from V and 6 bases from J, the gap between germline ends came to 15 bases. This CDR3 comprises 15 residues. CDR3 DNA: TGCGCCAGCAGCTTGGGAGGAGTGTACGACGCTGAAGCTTTCTTT. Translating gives CASSLGGVYDAEAFF.

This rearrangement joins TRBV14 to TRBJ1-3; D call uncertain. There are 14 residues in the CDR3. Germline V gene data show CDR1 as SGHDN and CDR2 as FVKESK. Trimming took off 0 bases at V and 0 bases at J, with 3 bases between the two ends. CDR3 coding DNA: TGTGCCAGCAGCCAAGATGTCTCTGGAAACACCATATATTTT. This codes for CASSQDVSGNTIYF.

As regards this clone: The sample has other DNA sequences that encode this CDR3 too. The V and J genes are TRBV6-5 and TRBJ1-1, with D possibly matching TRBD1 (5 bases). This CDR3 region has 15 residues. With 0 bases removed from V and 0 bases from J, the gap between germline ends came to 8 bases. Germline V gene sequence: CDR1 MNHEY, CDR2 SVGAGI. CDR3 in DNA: TGTGCCAGCAGTTACTCGAGGGACCTGAACACTGAAGCTTTCTTT. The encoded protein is CASSYSRDLNTEAFF.

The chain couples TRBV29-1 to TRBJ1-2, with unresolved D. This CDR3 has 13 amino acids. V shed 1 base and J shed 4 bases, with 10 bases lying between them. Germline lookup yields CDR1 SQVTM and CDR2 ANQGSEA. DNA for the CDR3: TGCAGCGTTGAAGGGCAGAAACTCTATGGCTACACCTTC. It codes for CSVEGQKLYGYTF.

As DNA, the CDR3 is TGTGCCAGCAGCCCCGGACTAGCGGGAGCCCGATTCGAGCAGTACTTC. Amino acid sequence: CASSPGLAGARFEQYF. The chain joins TRBV7-2 to TRBJ2-7; TRBD2 aligns across 13 bases. The CDR3 spans 16 residues. Per germline, CDR1 SGHTA and CDR2 FQGNSA. The V gene end was trimmed by 5 bases and the J gene end by 6 bases; junction bases not matched to a gene: 10.